This T cell receptor (beta chain) originates from a study of breast tumors, draining lymph nodes, adjacent tissues (dated by TCRdb to the mid-2010s). With respect to the entire study: TCR beta repertoires were compared across tumor, adjacent nontumor tissue and axillary lymph nodes obtained from breast cancer patients. The study was designed to assess the relationships and possible T-cell exchange between tumor, surrounding tissue and draining lymph node repertoires in human breast cancer.

Adjacent samples were composed of nontumor breast tissue surrounding the tumor. On the study overall, not on this receptor specifically: Tumor T-cell repertoires showed less diversity than lymph node repertoires and more diversity than nontumor tissue repertoires, and tumor T-cell repertoires showed preferential V and J gene usage. Rather than being directly demonstrated, the conclusion that tumor T cells originate in lymph nodes was presented as consistent with a hypothesis. The data were considered consistent with most tumor T cells being derived from the lymph node and subsequently expanding within tumor tissue. The similarity between tumor and nontumor tissue repertoires was significantly greater in luminal-like breast cancer than in basal-like breast cancer.

Taking its sample share into account, this clonotype is medium-sized (0.01 to 0.1%). Its target antigen remains unknown. Nothing much larger sits one base from this clone, and base qualities are not available. These reads were obtained on an Illumina HiSeq 2000. TCR beta chain libraries were generated by multiplex PCR amplification. High-throughput sequencing was used to analyze the amplified TCR beta chain products. In-frame beta chains were kept once TCRdb had trimmed the public reads at Q25 with fastp and called clones with MiXCR. For every CDR3 protein sequence, its rows merge into one entry that carries the most common genes and DNA. The sample includes about 9,000 distinct CDR3 sequences, with about 42% observed a single time. 12% to 15% of the sample comes from the top ten. This TCR came from a female donor with breast cancer. Some clones in this sample may be carry-over from other donors' samples. What was sequenced was tumor-adjacent breast tissue.

DNA sequence: TGTGCCACCAGTGATCCGACAGGGGGTACAGATACGCAGTATTTT. The encoded protein is CATSDPTGGTDTQYF. The chain employs TRBV24-1 and TRBJ2-3, and 9 junctional nucleotides match TRBD1. From V the trimming removes 3 bases and from J it removes 3 bases, while the gene matches leave 3 bases of the junction unaccounted for. Inclusive of the bounding cysteine and phenylalanine, the CDR3 is 15 residues long. Only the CDR3 region is kept as DNA, spanning 45 bases read in frame from base 1. CDR1 KGHDR and CDR2 SFDVKD were looked up in the germline V gene.